What follows are 31 T cell receptor beta chains derived from one specimen sequenced in a study of blood T cell repertoires in COVID-19 (dated by TCRdb to 2018 to 2021). Library creation used the immunoSEQ multiplex PCR assay. This is the immuneACCESS table as TCRdb keeps it, with only in-frame sequences that have V and J called. A part of the clones is gone; compared with another copy, unresolved V genes explain less than half, and the rest is unexplained. This sample holds some 300,000 clones; approximately 90% were observed only once. Around 5.8% of the sample is taken by the ten largest. What was sequenced was peripheral blood. The receptors were sampled from a woman between 45 and 65 years old with COVID-19, enrolled during active disease.

This chain uses TRBV6-6 with TRBJ1-2; the D is unclear. Trimming shortened V by 3 bases and J by 8 bases, and 10 bases separated the two germline ends. Germline V gives CDR1 MNHNY, CDR2 SVGAGI (reference sequence). The CDR3 is 12 amino acids. DNA of the CDR3: TGTGCCAGCAGTTATATAAGTCGGGGCTACACCTTC. It specifies CASSYISRGYTF.

V is TRBV21-1 and J is TRBJ2-5; the table's D call, TRBD2, was not checked against the DNA. TRBV21-1 is designated a pseudogene. The CDR3 has 13 amino acids. CDR3 nucleotides: TGTGCCAGCCCTCCTTGGCGGGAAGAGACCCAGTACTTC. Protein sequence: CASPPWREETQYF.

The gene calls are TRBV2 and TRBJ1-4; TRBD1 matches 7 bases. Germline V gene lookup returns CDR1 SNHLY and CDR2 FYNNEI. This CDR3 has 11 residues. Trimming took 10 bases from V and 6 from J; bases not matched to a gene: 2. The CDR3 bases are TGTGCCAACGGACAGGATGAAAAACTGTTTTTT. It codes for CANGQDEKLFF.

The chain has TRBV7-7 and TRBJ2-7; 7 nucleotides agree with TRBD1. This CDR3 is built from 13 residues. Germline V gene sequence: CDR1 SSHAT, CDR2 FNYEAQ (reference sequence). V lost 5 bases and J lost 4; bases outside the gene matches: 5. CDR3 residues: CASSAGQEYEQYF. The CDR3 coding sequence is TGTGCCAGCAGCGCAGGACAGGAGTACGAGCAGTACTTC.

CDR3 amino acids: CASSLASGSGEQFF. The CDR3 DNA reads TGTGCCAGCAGCTTGGCTAGCGGGAGTGGTGAGCAGTTCTTC. The chain links TRBV11-2 to TRBJ2-1, with TRBD2 identical over 10 bases. V shed 3 bases, J shed 9 bases, and the junction held 5 bases outside the gene matches. CDR1 is SGHAT, CDR2 FQNNGV, per germline. The CDR3 has 14 amino acids.

The chain carries TRBV19 and TRBJ2-1; 9 nucleotides line up with TRBD2. CDR1 is LNHDA, CDR2 SQIVND, per germline (reference sequence). This CDR3 region has 11 residues. CDR3 region: CGSGSRSEQFF. DNA of the CDR3: TGTGGTAGCGGGAGTAGGTCTGAGCAGTTCTTC.

CDR3 residues: CASRDRADQPQHF. CDR3 in DNA: TGTGCCAGCAGGGACAGGGCGGATCAGCCCCAGCATTTT. J is TRBJ1-5 and V is TRBV27; the match to TRBD1 covers 8 bases. Losses at the gene ends were 6 bases for V and 5 bases for J; bases not matched to a gene: 3. The CDR3 spans 13 residues. Germline V gene data show CDR1 as MNHEY and CDR2 as SMNVEV (reference sequence).

The chain links TRBV29-1 to TRBJ2-7, with 8 nucleotides matching TRBD1. The J segment lost 4 bases and the V segment lost 4 bases, leaving 6 bases of the junction unmatched. This CDR3 region has 13 residues. Germline-derived CDR1 and CDR2 are SQVTM and ANQGSEA. CDR3 residues: CSVGGRGRYEQYF. The CDR3 DNA is TGCAGCGTTGGGGGCAGGGGGCGATACGAGCAGTACTTC.

In its sample, this clone was seen a few times. The chain is built from TRBV7-2 and TRBJ1-1; 8 bases are shared with TRBD1. J was trimmed by 4 bases and V by 1 base; bases with no gene match: 5. Germline lookup yields CDR1 SGHTA and CDR2 FQGNSA. The CDR3 is 15 residues long. CDR3 sequence reads: CASSLEVRGPTEAFF. In nucleotides, the CDR3 is TGTGCCAGCAGCTTAGAGGTCAGGGGGCCCACTGAAGCTTTCTTT.

This chain joins TRBV5-6 and TRBJ2-1; D call uncertain. The ends were cut back, 0 bases at V and 1 base at J, with 8 bases in the middle. Germline V gene lookup returns CDR1 SGHDT and CDR2 YYEEEE. The CDR3 length is 15 residues. DNA of the CDR3: TGTGCCAGCAGCTTGGGGGTGACTTCCTACAATGAGCAGTTCTTC. Protein: CASSLGVTSYNEQFF. Combining the CDR3 with reference TRBV5-6 and TRBJ2-1 gives the whole variable domain DAGVTQSPTHLIKTRGQQVTLRCSPKSGHDTVSWYQQALGQGPQFIFQYYEEEERQRGNFPDRFSGHQFPNYSSELNVNALLLGDSALYLCASSLGVTSYNEQFFGPGTRLTVL.

The chain joins TRBV30 to TRBJ1-6; 11 bases are a match to TRBD1. With 3 bases clipped from V and 9 bases from J, the junction kept 4 bases outside the gene matches. Germline values: CDR1 GTSNPN, CDR2 SVGIG (reference sequence). The CDR3 runs 14 residues. CDR3 in amino acids: CAWSLGQGVSPLHF. The CDR3 DNA is TGTGCCTGGAGCCTGGGACAGGGGGTTTCACCCCTCCACTTT.

This sequence joins TRBV9 and TRBJ2-1; 11 nucleotides agree with TRBD2. Trimming took 3 bases from V and 6 from J; bases not matched to a gene: 8. The V gene's germline CDR1 is SGDLS and CDR2 YYNGEE. The CDR3 has 16 amino acids. The CDR3 DNA reads as TGTGCCAGCAGCGCCTTAGGACTAGCGGGCCTCAATGAGCAGTTCTTC. Translation gives CASSALGLAGLNEQFF.

This clone was seen only a few times. This sequence joins TRBV27 and TRBJ1-5, with 9 bases identical to TRBD1. The CDR3 has 15 amino acids. The germline CDR1 and CDR2 sequences are MNHEY and SMNVEV (reference sequence). The J segment lost 6 bases and the V segment lost 6 bases, leaving 9 bases of the junction unmatched. CDR3: CASRKDRGVGQPQHF. In DNA form, the CDR3 reads TGTGCCAGCAGGAAGGACAGGGGTGTTGGTCAGCCCCAGCATTTT.

V and J are TRBV7-2 and TRBJ1-5, with 10 positions matching TRBD1. CDR1 is SGHTA and CDR2 is FQGNSA in the germline V gene. The CDR3 consists of 15 residues. Losses at the gene ends were 6 bases for V and 6 bases for J; bases not matched to a gene: 8. The chain's CDR3 is CASRLSRDRGQPQHF. The CDR3 nucleotides are TGTGCCAGCAGGCTATCCCGGGACAGGGGTCAGCCCCAGCATTTT.

The rearrangement links TRBV19 to TRBJ2-7; 8 nucleotides line up with TRBD2. Trimming cost V 5 bases and J 4 bases; bases outside gene matches: 13. In germline, CDR1 is LNHDA, CDR2 SQIVND (reference sequence). This CDR3 has 16 residues. Written as DNA, the CDR3 is TGTGCCAGTAGTGGGACGGGAGGGGCGGGAAGGTACGAGCAGTACTTC. Translation gives CASSGTGGAGRYEQYF.

The CDR3 DNA sequence: TGTGCCAGCAGCCGGGACACCATCAGCTACGAGCAGTACTTC. Translated, it gives CASSRDTISYEQYF. This chain joins TRBV5-5 and TRBJ2-7; the D gene is possibly TRBD1 (6 bases). There are 14 residues in the CDR3. Germline CDR1 is SGHKS and CDR2 is YYEKEE (reference sequence). V lost 4 bases and J 3 bases, leaving 14 bases between the germline ends.

This chain links TRBV5-5 with TRBJ1-2, with 8 bases lining up with TRBD1. The V gene's germline CDR1 is SGHKS and CDR2 YYEKEE (reference sequence). V lost 0 bases and J lost 8; bases outside the gene matches: 3. The CDR3 covers 13 residues. The CDR3 DNA is TGTGCCAGCAGCTTGGGGACAGGGTCCGGCTACACCTTC. Residues: CASSLGTGSGYTF.

V gene TRBV13 combines with J gene TRBJ2-6; 9 bases are shared with TRBD1. Germline V lookup: CDR1 PRHDT, CDR2 FYEKMQ (reference sequence). The CDR3 loop spans 19 amino acids. V lost 3 bases, J lost 0 bases, and 9 bases stayed unmatched. CDR3 in DNA: TGTGCCAGCAGCTTTGTTCCGGGACAGGGCCTCTCTGGGGCCAACGTCCTGACTTTC. Translated, it gives CASSFVPGQGLSGANVLTF.

This clone was seen a handful of times. The chain uses TRBV30 and TRBJ1-3; TRBD1 matches 8 bases. This CDR3 has 13 amino acids. Losses at the gene ends were 5 bases for V and 3 bases for J; bases not matched to a gene: 3. The germline V gene encodes CDR1 GTSNPN and CDR2 SVGIG (reference sequence). The CDR3 loop reads CAWETGVGNTIYF. The CDR3 DNA sequence: TGTGCCTGGGAGACAGGGGTTGGAAACACCATATATTTT.

This clone has just one count. At one end the junction does not follow the germline gene, possibly because of a read error. In nucleotides, the CDR3 is TGTGCCAGCGGGTCCTCAGACAGTACTGGGAACACCATATATTTT. Translation: CASGSSDSTGNTIYF. The chain joins TRBV5-6 to TRBJ1-3; weak D call: TRBD1 (5 bases). Germline lookup yields CDR1 SGHDT and CDR2 YYEEEE. The CDR3 length is 15 residues.

V usage is TRBV12-3 or TRBV12-4 and J usage is TRBJ1-2; 10 positions agree with TRBD1. The CDR3 length is 13 residues. V was pared by 4 bases and J by 8 bases, with 4 bases of the junction left unmatched. The CDR3 protein is CASSSKTGGGYTF. CDR3 nucleotides: TGTGCCAGCAGTTCCAAGACAGGGGGCGGCTACACCTTC.

V gene TRBV5-6 combines with J gene TRBJ1-3, with D unresolved. V lost 5 bases, J lost 2 bases, and 11 bases lay in between. The CDR3 extends over 14 amino acids. Germline loops: CDR1 SGHDT, CDR2 YYEEEE. The chain's CDR3 is CASRLKGAGNTIYF. CDR3 DNA: TGTGCCAGCAGACTCAAGGGAGCTGGAAACACCATATATTTT.

The chain uses TRBV6-5 and TRBJ1-1, with 8 bases identical to TRBD1. This CDR3 spans 14 amino acids. Germline assignment: CDR1 MNHEY and CDR2 SVGAGI. V dropped 6 bases and J dropped 2; count of bases not matched to a gene: 5. CDR3 DNA: TGTGCCAGCAGGACCGACAGGGGTAACACTGAAGCTTTCTTT. Translated, it gives CASRTDRGNTEAFF.

The chain couples TRBV20-1 to TRBJ2-7; 7 bases align to TRBD2. Germline CDR1 reads DFQATT; CDR2 reads SNEGSKA (reference sequence). The CDR3 extends over 16 amino acids. Trimming at V came to 3 bases and at J to 2 bases, leaving 13 bases not matched to a gene. This chain's CDR3 is CSASFSALAATYEQYF. CDR3 coding DNA: TGCAGTGCTAGTTTCTCCGCGCTAGCGGCTACCTACGAGCAGTACTTC.

The count of this clone is one. V is TRBV6-5 and J is TRBJ2-5, with TRBD1 matching over 9 bases. The CDR3 has 13 residues. Trimming cost V 7 bases and J 7 bases; bases outside gene matches: 7. Germline V lookup: CDR1 MNHEY, CDR2 SVGAGI. The CDR3 region is CASNDRGRGTQYF. The CDR3 bases are TGTGCCAGCAACGACAGGGGGAGGGGGACCCAGTACTTC.

The chain has TRBV6-2 or TRBV6-3 and TRBJ1-5; 12 bases map to TRBD1. J gave up 1 base and V 0 bases, and 4 bases lay outside the gene matches. The CDR3 has 18 amino acids. Germline V gene sequence: CDR1 MNHEY, CDR2 SVGEGT. The chain's CDR3 is CASSYSGTGGVSNQPQHF. The CDR3, as DNA: TGTGCCAGCAGTTACTCCGGGACAGGGGGCGTGAGCAATCAGCCCCAGCATTTT.

The rearrangement links TRBV6-1 to TRBJ2-7; TRBD1 matches at 7 bases. V dropped 8 bases and J dropped 0; count of bases not matched to a gene: 7. Germline loops: CDR1 MNHNS, CDR2 SASEGT. The CDR3 consists of 14 residues. The CDR3 nucleotides read TGTGCCAGCGCCCCGAGGACAGGCTCCTACGAGCAGTACTTC. This translates into CASAPRTGSYEQYF.

The chain combines TRBV10-1 with TRBJ2-3, with 12 nucleotides matching TRBD2. Germline assignment: CDR1 WNHNN and CDR2 SYGVQD (reference sequence). V trimming: 6 bases; J trimming: 0 bases; junction bases outside the gene matches: 10. The CDR3 is 18 residues long. The CDR3 bases are TGCGCCAGCAGGCCGGGACTAGCGGGCCTTACTAGCACAGATACGCAGTATTTT. Protein sequence: CASRPGLAGLTSTDTQYF.

J is TRBJ2-7 and V is TRBV29-1; 10 bases are a match to TRBD2. CDR1 and CDR2 from the germline V gene are SQVTM and ANQGSEA. The V and J ends lost 6 bases and 5 bases, in that order; junction bases with no gene match: 10. The CDR3 runs 14 residues. As DNA, the CDR3 is TGCAGCGTCGCCTGGATAGCGGGAGGAGACGAGCAGTACTTC. It encodes CSVAWIAGGDEQYF.

The rearrangement joins TRBV6-5 to TRBJ2-7; weak D call: TRBD1 (6 bases). The germline V gene has CDR1 MNHEY and CDR2 SVGAGI. The ends were cut back, 6 bases at V and 6 bases at J, with 18 bases in the middle. CDR3 size: 14 residues. Here the CDR3 DNA reads TGTGCCAGCAGCTCCAACAGGGCCTCGGGCGAGCAGTACTTC. Translated: CASSSNRASGEQYF.

The V and J genes are TRBV11-2 and TRBJ1-1; D remains ambiguous. V was cut by 1 base and J by 3 bases, with 9 bases left in between. This CDR3 spans 14 amino acids. Germline V lookup: CDR1 SGHAT, CDR2 FQNNGV. CDR3 in DNA: TGTGCCAGCAGCTTAGTTCGACAACACACTGAAGCTTTCTTT. This gives the protein CASSLVRQHTEAFF.